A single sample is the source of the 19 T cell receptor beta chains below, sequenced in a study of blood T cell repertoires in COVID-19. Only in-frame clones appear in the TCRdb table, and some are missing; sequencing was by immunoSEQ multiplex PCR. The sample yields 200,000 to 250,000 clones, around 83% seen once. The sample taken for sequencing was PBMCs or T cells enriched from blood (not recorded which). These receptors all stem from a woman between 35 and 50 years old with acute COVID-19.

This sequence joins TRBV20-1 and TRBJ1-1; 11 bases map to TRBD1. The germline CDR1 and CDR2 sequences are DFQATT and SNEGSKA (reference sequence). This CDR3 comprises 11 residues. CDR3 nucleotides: TGCAGCGCGTGGGACAGGGGGGAAGCTTTCTTT. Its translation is CSAWDRGEAFF.

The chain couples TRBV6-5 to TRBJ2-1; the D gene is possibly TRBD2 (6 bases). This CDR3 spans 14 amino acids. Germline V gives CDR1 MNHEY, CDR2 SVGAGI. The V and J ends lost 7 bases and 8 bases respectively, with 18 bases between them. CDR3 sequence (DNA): TGTGCCAGCAACCGGGAGTTCCTTAGGGATGAGCAGTTCTTC. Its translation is CASNREFLRDEQFF.

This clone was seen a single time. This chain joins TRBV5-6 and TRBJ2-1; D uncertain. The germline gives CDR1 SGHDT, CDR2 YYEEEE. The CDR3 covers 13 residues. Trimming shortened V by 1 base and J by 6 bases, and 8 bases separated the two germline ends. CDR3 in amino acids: CASSLSHFNEQFF. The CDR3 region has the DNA TGTGCCAGCAGCTTGAGTCACTTCAATGAGCAGTTCTTC. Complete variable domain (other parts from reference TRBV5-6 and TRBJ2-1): DAGVTQSPTHLIKTRGQQVTLRCSPKSGHDTVSWYQQALGQGPQFIFQYYEEEERQRGNFPDRFSGHQFPNYSSELNVNALLLGDSALYLCASSLSHFNEQFFGPGTRLTVL.

The CDR3 protein is CASSASGSVIYEQYF. CDR3 bases: TGTGCCAGCAGTGCCAGCGGGAGTGTAATTTACGAGCAGTACTTC. The J gene is TRBJ2-7, the V gene TRBV2, with 8 bases matching TRBD2. Germline trimming cut 4 bases from V and 4 bases from J; bases unmatched to any gene: 9. The CDR3 loop spans 15 amino acids. Germline V gene lookup returns CDR1 SNHLY and CDR2 FYNNEI.

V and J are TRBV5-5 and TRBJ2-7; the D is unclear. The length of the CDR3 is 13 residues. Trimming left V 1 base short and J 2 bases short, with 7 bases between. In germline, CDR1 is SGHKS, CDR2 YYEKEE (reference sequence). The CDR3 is CASSLRSPYEQYF. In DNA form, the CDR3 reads TGTGCCAGCAGCTTGCGGAGTCCCTACGAGCAGTACTTC.

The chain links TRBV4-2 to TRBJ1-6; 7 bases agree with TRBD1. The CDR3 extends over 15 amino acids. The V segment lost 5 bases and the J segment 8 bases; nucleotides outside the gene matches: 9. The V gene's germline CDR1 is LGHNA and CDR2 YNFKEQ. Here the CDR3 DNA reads TGTGCCAGCAGCAAGACAGGGACGGGGGATTCACCCCTCCACTTT. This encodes CASSKTGTGDSPLHF.

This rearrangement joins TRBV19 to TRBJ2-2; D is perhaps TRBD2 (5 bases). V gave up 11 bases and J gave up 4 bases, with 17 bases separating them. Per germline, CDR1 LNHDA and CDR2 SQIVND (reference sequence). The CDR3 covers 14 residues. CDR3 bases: TGTGCCGCAAGAGGGCAGGTTGCCACCGGGGAGCTGTTTTTT. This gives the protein CAARGQVATGELFF.

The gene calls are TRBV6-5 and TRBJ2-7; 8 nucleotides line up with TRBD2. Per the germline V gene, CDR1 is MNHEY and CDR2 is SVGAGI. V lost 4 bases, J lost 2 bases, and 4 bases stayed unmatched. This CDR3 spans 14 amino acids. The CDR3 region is CASSSGGGAYEQYF. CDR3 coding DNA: TGTGCCAGCAGTTCGGGAGGGGGGGCCTACGAGCAGTACTTC.

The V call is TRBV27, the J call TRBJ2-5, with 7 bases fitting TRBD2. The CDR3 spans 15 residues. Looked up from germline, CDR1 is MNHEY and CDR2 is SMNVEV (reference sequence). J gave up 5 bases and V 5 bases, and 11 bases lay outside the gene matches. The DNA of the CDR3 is TGTGCCAGCAGTGCCACCCTCGGGGGAGGGGAGACCCAGTACTTC. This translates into CASSATLGGGETQYF.

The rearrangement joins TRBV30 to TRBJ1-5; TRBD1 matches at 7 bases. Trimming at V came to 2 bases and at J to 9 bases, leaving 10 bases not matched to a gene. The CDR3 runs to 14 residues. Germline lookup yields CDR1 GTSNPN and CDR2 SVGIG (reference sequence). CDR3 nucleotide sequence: TGTGCCTGGAGTCGGGACAGTGGGGGAAGGCCCCAGCATTTT. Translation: CAWSRDSGGRPQHF.

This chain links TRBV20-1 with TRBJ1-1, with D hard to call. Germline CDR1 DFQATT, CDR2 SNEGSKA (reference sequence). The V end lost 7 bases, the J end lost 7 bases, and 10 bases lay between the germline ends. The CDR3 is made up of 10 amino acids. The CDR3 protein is CSVPSVEAFF. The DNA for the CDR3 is TGCAGTGTTCCGTCCGTTGAAGCTTTCTTT.

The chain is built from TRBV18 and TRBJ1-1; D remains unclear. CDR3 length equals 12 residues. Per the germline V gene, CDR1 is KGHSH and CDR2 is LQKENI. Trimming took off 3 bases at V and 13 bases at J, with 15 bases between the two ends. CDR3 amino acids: CASSPPGPAVFF. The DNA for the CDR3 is TGTGCCAGCTCACCCCCCGGGCCAGCGGTTTTCTTT.

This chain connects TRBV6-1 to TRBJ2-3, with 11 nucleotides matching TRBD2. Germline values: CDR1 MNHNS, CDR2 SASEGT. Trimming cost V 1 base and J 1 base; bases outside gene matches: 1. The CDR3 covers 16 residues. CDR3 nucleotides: TGTGCCAGCAGTGAAGGTAGCGGGAGGGGCACAGATACGCAGTATTTT. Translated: CASSEGSGRGTDTQYF.

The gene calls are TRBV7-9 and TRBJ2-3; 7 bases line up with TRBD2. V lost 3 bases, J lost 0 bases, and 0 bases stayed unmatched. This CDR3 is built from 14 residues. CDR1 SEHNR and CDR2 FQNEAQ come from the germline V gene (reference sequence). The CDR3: CASSFSGSTDTQYF. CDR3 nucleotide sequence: TGTGCCAGCAGCTTTAGCGGGAGCACAGATACGCAGTATTTT.

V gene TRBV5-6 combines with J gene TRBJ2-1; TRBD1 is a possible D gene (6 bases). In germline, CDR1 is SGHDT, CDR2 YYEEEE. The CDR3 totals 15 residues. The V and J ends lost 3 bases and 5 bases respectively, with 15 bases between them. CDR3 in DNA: TGTGCCAGCAGCTGGGGACAACGACTAAACAATGAGCAGTTCTTC. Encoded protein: CASSWGQRLNNEQFF.

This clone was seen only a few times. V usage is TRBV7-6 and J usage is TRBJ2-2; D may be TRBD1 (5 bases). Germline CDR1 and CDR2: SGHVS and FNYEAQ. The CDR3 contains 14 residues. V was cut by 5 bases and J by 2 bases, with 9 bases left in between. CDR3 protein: CASSGQGNTGELFF. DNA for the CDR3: TGTGCCAGCAGCGGCCAGGGAAACACCGGGGAGCTGTTTTTT.

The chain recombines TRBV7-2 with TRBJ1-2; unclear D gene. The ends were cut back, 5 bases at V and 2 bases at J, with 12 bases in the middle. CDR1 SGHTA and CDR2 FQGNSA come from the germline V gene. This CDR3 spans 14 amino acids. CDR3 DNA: TGTGCCAGCAGCCGCGAGGGAGACAACTATGGCTACACCTTC. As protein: CASSREGDNYGYTF.

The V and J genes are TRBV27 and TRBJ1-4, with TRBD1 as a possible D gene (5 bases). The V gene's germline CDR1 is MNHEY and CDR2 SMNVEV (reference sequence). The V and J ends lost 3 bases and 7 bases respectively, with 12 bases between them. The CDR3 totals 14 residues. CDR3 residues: CASSLSHGGEKLFF. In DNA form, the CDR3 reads TGTGCCAGCAGTTTGTCTCACGGGGGTGAAAAACTGTTTTTT.

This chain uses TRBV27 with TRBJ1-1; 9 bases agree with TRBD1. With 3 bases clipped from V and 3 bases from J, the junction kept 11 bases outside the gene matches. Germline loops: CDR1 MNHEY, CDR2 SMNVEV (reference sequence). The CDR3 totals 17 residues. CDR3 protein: CASSFSVLGTGYTEAFF. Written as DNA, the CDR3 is TGTGCCAGCAGTTTCTCAGTTTTGGGGACAGGGTACACTGAAGCTTTCTTT.